The sequence of this TCR beta chain was determined in a study of cytomegalovirus exposure and HLA in healthy donors. Study at large: From HLA-typed donors, an early data release held around 80 million unique TCRs.

Germline V gives CDR1 SGHAT, CDR2 FQNNGV. V lost 6 bases and J lost 0, with 12 bases in between. The CDR3 length is 15 residues. The primer mix had 60 Vbeta and 13 Jbeta primers. TCRdb keeps only in-frame clones here, not all; method: immunoSEQ multiplex PCR. Seen here are 150,000 to 200,000 clones, about four fifths observed once, and the top ten hold approximately 1.8%. The sample consisted of PBMCs. The origin of this receptor is a man between 18 and 35 years old in good health and CMV-seronegative. The gene calls are TRBV11-2 and TRBJ2-1; perhaps TRBD2 as D (6 bases). This CDR3 reads CASRRSGRSYNEQFF. CDR3 DNA: TGTGCCAGCAGACGAAGCGGGCGCTCCTACAATGAGCAGTTCTTC.